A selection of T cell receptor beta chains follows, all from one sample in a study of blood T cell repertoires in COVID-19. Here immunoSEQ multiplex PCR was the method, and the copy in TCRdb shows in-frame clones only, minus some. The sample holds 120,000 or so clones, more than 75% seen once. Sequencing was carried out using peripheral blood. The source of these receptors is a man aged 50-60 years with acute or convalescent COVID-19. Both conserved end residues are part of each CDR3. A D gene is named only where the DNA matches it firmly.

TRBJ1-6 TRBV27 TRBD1 CASTSYWTGRAPPLHF
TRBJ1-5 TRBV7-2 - CASSQQVGVNQPQHF
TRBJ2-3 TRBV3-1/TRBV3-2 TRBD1 CVRRGTGITDTQYF
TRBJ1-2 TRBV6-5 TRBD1 CASSSGGRGGYTF
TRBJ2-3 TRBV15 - CATSRGVRDTQYF
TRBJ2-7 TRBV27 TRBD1 CASSQPTGTGVYEQYF
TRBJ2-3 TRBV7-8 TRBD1 CASSALTGRGTDTQYF
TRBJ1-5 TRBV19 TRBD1 CASSIRTGGHQPQHF
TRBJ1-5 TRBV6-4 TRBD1 CASSPGTGGNQPQHF
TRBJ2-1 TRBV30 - CAWNGLFSYNEQFF
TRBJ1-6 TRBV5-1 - CASSAGTIGSPLHF
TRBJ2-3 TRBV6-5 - CASSYLGLVGTDTQYF
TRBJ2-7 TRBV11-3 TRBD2 CASLGWGGVPEQYF
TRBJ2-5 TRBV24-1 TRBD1 CATSDPTGSQETQYF
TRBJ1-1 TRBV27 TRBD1 CASSFGTALNTEAFF
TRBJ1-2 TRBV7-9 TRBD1 CASSGDRGLTNYGYTF
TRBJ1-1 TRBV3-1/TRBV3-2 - CASSQATVNTEAFF
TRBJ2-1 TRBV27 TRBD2 CASSFERGYNEQFF
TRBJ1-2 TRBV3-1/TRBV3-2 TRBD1 CASSQGLGQVLHGYTF
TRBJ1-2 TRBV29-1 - CSVPGGAGYGYTF
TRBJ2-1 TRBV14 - CASSQIGLIRDTDEQFF
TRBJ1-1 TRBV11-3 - CASSLSPPGNTEAFF
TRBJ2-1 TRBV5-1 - CASSFEDSSYNEQFF
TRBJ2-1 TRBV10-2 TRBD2 CASRAGGPGNEQFF
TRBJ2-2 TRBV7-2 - CASSLGINTGELFF
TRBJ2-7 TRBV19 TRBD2 CASSTRLAGSYEQYF
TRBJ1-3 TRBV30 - CAWSASSGNTIYF
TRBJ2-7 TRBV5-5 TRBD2 CASSSSGNYEQYF
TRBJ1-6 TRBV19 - CASSGLRQLSPLHF
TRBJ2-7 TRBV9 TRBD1 CASARQGVYEQYF
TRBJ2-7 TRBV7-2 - CASSLDGGSYEQYF
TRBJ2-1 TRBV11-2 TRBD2 CASSLVSGRGNEQFF
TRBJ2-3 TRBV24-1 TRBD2 CATSDRGLAGGTDTQYF
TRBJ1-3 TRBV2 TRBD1 CASSPRTGGQGNTIYF
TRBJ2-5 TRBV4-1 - CASSQDGTGHPQWAERETQYF
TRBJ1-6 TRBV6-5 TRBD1 CASRDRATYNSPLHF
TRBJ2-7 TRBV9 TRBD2 CASSVGGTSGYEQYF
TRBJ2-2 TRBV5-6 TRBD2 CASSPTLAGVGTGELFF
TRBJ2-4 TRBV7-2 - CASSLEAGAKNIQYF
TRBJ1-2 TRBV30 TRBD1 CAWTRDRGSGYGYTF
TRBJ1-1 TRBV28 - CASSSGTGGIRIPEAFF
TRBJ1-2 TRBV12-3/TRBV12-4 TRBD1 CASSTGGYGYTF
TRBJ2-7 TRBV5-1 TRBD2 CASRLAGSYEQYF
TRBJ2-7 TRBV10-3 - CAIGAGSDSYEQYF
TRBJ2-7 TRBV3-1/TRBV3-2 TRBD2 CASSRGLAGGISEQYF
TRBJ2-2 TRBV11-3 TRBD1 CASSQVRTGGASGELFF
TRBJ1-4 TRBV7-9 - CASRKPNNEKLFF
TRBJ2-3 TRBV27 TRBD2 CASSSLGEGLGDTQYF